Each of the 23 T cell receptor beta chains below was sequenced from the same sample in a study of neoadjuvant anti-PD-1 for oral cavity cancer. Time point specified: after neoadjuvant nivolumab, at surgical resection. Only in-frame clones appear in the TCRdb table, and some are missing; sequencing was by immunoSEQ multiplex PCR. The table lists some 30,000 clones, roughly 85% of them singletons. Specimen: PBMCs, collected after nivolumab (anti-PD-1) treatment. The source of these receptors is a person between 35 and 79 years old with oral cavity squamous cell carcinoma.

The CDR3 nucleotides are TGTGCCAGTACCCCCGGGACAGTCTACAATGAGCAGTTCTTC. Translation gives CASTPGTVYNEQFF. The V call is TRBV19, the J call TRBJ2-1; TRBD1 matches 7 bases. Looked up from germline, CDR1 is LNHDA and CDR2 is SQIVND (reference sequence). The CDR3 runs to 14 residues. J was trimmed by 3 bases and V by 7 bases; bases with no gene match: 6.

The chain carries TRBV4-3 and TRBJ1-3; 9 bases align to TRBD1. Per germline, CDR1 LGHNA and CDR2 YSLEER. After removal of 3 bases from V and 3 bases from J, the junction contained 18 bases not matched to a gene. There are 20 residues in the CDR3. CDR3 DNA sequence: TGCGCCAGCAGCCAGGACACCGGGACAGGGTCGGTATTGTTTGGAAACACCATATATTTT. Translated: CASSQDTGTGSVLFGNTIYF.

CDR3 sequence (DNA): TGTGCCAGCAGCAATGGTGGAGGGGGTCTTAATTCACCCCTCCACTTT. This encodes CASSNGGGGLNSPLHF. The chain uses TRBV2 and TRBJ1-6, with a weak D call TRBD1 (6 bases). The germline CDR1 and CDR2 sequences are SNHLY and FYNNEI. Between the trimmed V and J ends, which lost 6 bases and 6 bases, there was a span of 18 bases. This CDR3 has 16 amino acids.

The chain carries TRBV7-3 and TRBJ2-5, with D uncertain. The length of the CDR3 is 13 residues. V lost 1 base and J lost 4, with 7 bases in between. CDR1 is SGHTA, CDR2 FQGTGA, per germline. Here the CDR3 reads CASSLREGETQYF. DNA for the CDR3: TGTGCCAGCAGCTTAAGGGAAGGAGAGACCCAGTACTTC. Together with reference TRBV7-3 and TRBJ2-5, the CDR3 gives the full variable domain: GAGVSQTPSNKVTEKGKYVELRCDPISGHTALYWYRQSLGQGPEFLIYFQGTGAADDSGLPNDRFFAVRPEGSVSTLKIQRTERGDSAVYLCASSLREGETQYFGPGTRLLVL.

V and J are TRBV5-6 and TRBJ2-2; 11 positions match TRBD1. Losses at the gene ends were 4 bases for V and 5 bases for J; bases not matched to a gene: 1. Per the germline V gene, CDR1 is SGHDT and CDR2 is YYEEEE. CDR3 length: 14 amino acids. The DNA for the CDR3 is TGTGCCAGCAGCCGGGACAGGGGGACCGGGGAGCTGTTTTTT. It encodes CASSRDRGTGELFF. Supplemented by reference TRBV5-6 and TRBJ2-2, the full variable domain reads DAGVTQSPTHLIKTRGQQVTLRCSPKSGHDTVSWYQQALGQGPQFIFQYYEEEERQRGNFPDRFSGHQFPNYSSELNVNALLLGDSALYLCASSRDRGTGELFFGEGSRLTVL.

This chain connects TRBV9 to TRBJ2-3; D is undetermined. The germline V gene has CDR1 SGDLS and CDR2 YYNGEE. This CDR3 has 15 residues. Trimming pared 0 bases from V and 0 bases from J, leaving 8 bases between. DNA for the CDR3: TGTGCCAGCAGCGTAGGAGGTATAAGCACAGATACGCAGTATTTT. Amino acid sequence: CASSVGGISTDTQYF.

V and J are TRBV5-4 and TRBJ1-1; D not certain. Trimming took 1 base from V and 11 from J, leaving 18 bases between them. This CDR3 has 14 residues. Germline V gene data show CDR1 as SGHNT and CDR2 as YYREEE (reference sequence). This chain's CDR3 is CASSLLQELGEAFF. The CDR3 DNA reads as TGTGCCAGCAGCTTGTTGCAGGAGCTGGGTGAGGCTTTCTTT.

The V and J genes are TRBV9 and TRBJ2-1; TRBD2 aligns across 7 bases. The CDR3 runs 15 residues. Per the germline V gene, CDR1 is SGDLS and CDR2 is YYNGEE. Germline trimming cut 0 bases from V and 6 bases from J; bases unmatched to any gene: 6. DNA of the CDR3: TGTGCCAGCAGCGTAGATGGCGGGGGTTTCAATGAGCAGTTCTTC. Translation: CASSVDGGGFNEQFF.

The chain is built from TRBV27 and TRBJ1-2, with D possibly TRBD1 on 6 matching bases. CDR1 and CDR2 from the germline V gene are MNHEY and SMNVEV (reference sequence). The V end lost 5 bases, the J end lost 4 bases, and 14 bases lay between the germline ends. CDR3 size: 14 residues. The DNA for the CDR3 is TGTGCCAGCAGTCCGGACAGTGGATTCTATGGCTACACCTTC. It codes for CASSPDSGFYGYTF.

V is TRBV2 and J is TRBJ1-1, with TRBD1 as a possible D gene (5 bases). Germline CDR1 and CDR2: SNHLY and FYNNEI. The CDR3 is 14 amino acids. V shed 11 bases and J shed 0 bases, with 16 bases lying between them. CDR3 coding DNA: TGTGCCTCCATGAAGGGGTTAATGAACACTGAAGCTTTCTTT. It codes for CASMKGLMNTEAFF. Combining the CDR3 with reference TRBV2 and TRBJ1-1 gives the whole variable domain EPEVTQTPSHQVTQMGQEVILRCVPISNHLYFYWYRQILGQKVEFLVSFYNNEISEKSEIFDDQFSVERPDGSNFTLKIRSTKLEDSAMYFCASMKGLMNTEAFFGQGTRLTVV.

This sequence joins TRBV4-2 and TRBJ2-3; 12 bases fit TRBD2. The CDR3 length is 19 residues. Germline values: CDR1 LGHNA, CDR2 YNFKEQ. V was clipped by 0 bases and J by 2 bases; unmatched bases: 9. CDR3 sequence reads: CASSQDPLLAGGITDTQYF. The CDR3 DNA reads as TGTGCCAGCAGCCAAGATCCCCTACTAGCGGGGGGCATCACAGATACGCAGTATTTT.

The table lists this clone with a few counts. The J gene is TRBJ1-1, the V gene TRBV7-9; no clear D gene. The germline gives CDR1 SEHNR, CDR2 FQNEAQ (reference sequence). Trimming removed 5 bases from V and 3 bases from J, with 4 bases in between. There are 11 residues in the CDR3. CDR3 in amino acids: CASSRDTEAFF. The CDR3 DNA sequence: TGTGCCAGCAGCCGGGACACTGAAGCTTTCTTT.

This clone was picked up a small number of times. The chain uses TRBV27 and TRBJ1-6; 9 bases fit TRBD1. This CDR3 is built from 15 residues. CDR1 is MNHEY and CDR2 is SMNVEV in the germline V gene (reference sequence). After removal of 3 bases from V and 9 bases from J, the junction contained 6 bases not matched to a gene. As DNA, the CDR3 is TGTGCCAGCAGTTTCGACAGGGGGTTGGGTTCACCCCTCCACTTT. It translates to CASSFDRGLGSPLHF.

The chain couples TRBV19 to TRBJ1-1; 7 positions match TRBD1. After removal of 6 bases from V and 13 bases from J, the junction contained 8 bases not matched to a gene. The CDR3 is 11 amino acids. Germline V gene lookup returns CDR1 LNHDA and CDR2 SQIVND (reference sequence). The DNA of the CDR3 is TGTGCCAGTAGCACGCAGGGGGTGGGTTTCTTT. Translated, it gives CASSTQGVGFF.

The V and J genes are TRBV5-1 and TRBJ2-3; D is perhaps TRBD1 (7 bases). With 4 bases removed from V and 3 bases from J, the gap between germline ends came to 18 bases. The length of the CDR3 is 16 residues. CDR1 is SGHRS, CDR2 YFSETQ, per germline. The CDR3 DNA is TGCGCCAGCAGCCTGGCCCCGCAGGGGGGTACAGATACGCAGTATTTT. Its translation: CASSLAPQGGTDTQYF.

The chain employs TRBV28 and TRBJ2-7, with 7 bases fitting TRBD1. In germline, CDR1 is MDHEN, CDR2 SYDVKM. The V gene end was trimmed by 5 bases and the J gene end by 4 bases; junction bases not matched to a gene: 8. The CDR3 consists of 14 residues. CDR3 in amino acids: CASSKTGYVYEQYF. The CDR3 coding sequence is TGTGCCAGCAGTAAGACAGGGTACGTTTACGAGCAGTACTTC.

The chain recombines TRBV6-5 with TRBJ1-5, with 9 bases lining up with TRBD1. The trim removed 4 bases at V and 7 bases at J, leaving 8 bases unmatched. The CDR3 is 15 amino acids. Germline V gene data show CDR1 as MNHEY and CDR2 as SVGAGI. The DNA for the CDR3 is TGTGCCAGCAGTTCCCTGACAGGGGGTGGGCAGCCCCAGCATTTT. This encodes CASSSLTGGGQPQHF.

Only a few counts were recorded for this clone. This chain joins TRBV6-4 and TRBJ2-2; 7 bases match TRBD1. This CDR3 region has 14 residues. CDR1 MRHNA and CDR2 SNTAGT come from the germline V gene. J was trimmed by 5 bases and V by 4 bases; bases with no gene match: 4. This chain's CDR3 is CASSGTGETGELFF. The DNA for the CDR3 is TGTGCCAGCAGTGGAACAGGGGAAACCGGGGAGCTGTTTTTT.

The chain has TRBV7-2 and TRBJ2-7; D may be TRBD2 (7 bases). Germline V gives CDR1 SGHTA, CDR2 FQGNSA. This CDR3 spans 13 amino acids. Deletions cut 5 bases from V and 7 bases from J, with 15 bases between. The CDR3 bases are TGTGCCAGCAGCGAACCCAGGGGAGGGGAGCAGTACTTC. Encoded protein: CASSEPRGGEQYF.

The rearrangement joins TRBV6-1 to TRBJ1-5; the D gene is possibly TRBD1 (5 bases). This CDR3 is built from 17 residues. Germline CDR1 MNHNS, CDR2 SASEGT. Between the trimmed V and J ends, which lost 1 base and 0 bases, there was a span of 13 bases. The CDR3 nucleotides are TGTGCCAGCAGTGAAGGGTGGACGAGGGGTAGCAATCAGCCCCAGCATTTT. Translated, it gives CASSEGWTRGSNQPQHF.

This chain uses TRBV2 with TRBJ1-4; D is uncertain. The CDR3 runs to 13 residues. CDR1 and CDR2 from the germline V gene are SNHLY and FYNNEI. With 7 bases removed from V and 7 bases from J, the gap between germline ends came to 13 bases. The CDR3 sequence is CASTCWECEKLFF. The DNA of the CDR3 is TGTGCCAGCACTTGCTGGGAGTGTGAAAAACTGTTTTTT.

The rearrangement uses TRBV30 and TRBJ2-3; 10 nucleotides line up with TRBD2. Germline loops: CDR1 GTSNPN, CDR2 SVGIG (reference sequence). The CDR3 consists of 18 residues. The trim removed 1 base at V and 2 bases at J, leaving 12 bases unmatched. CDR3 DNA: TGTGCCTGGAGTGCGGGGCTAGCGGGGGCCTCTCCCACAGATACGCAGTATTTT. This sequence encodes CAWSAGLAGASPTDTQYF.

This clone was seen a handful of times. The chain couples TRBV7-9 to TRBJ2-3, with D unclear. CDR1 and CDR2 from the germline V gene are SEHNR and FQNEAQ (reference sequence). The CDR3 runs to 12 residues. Trimming took off 5 bases at V and 5 bases at J, with 8 bases between the two ends. The CDR3 DNA reads as TGTGCCAGCAGCCCCCAGCGAGATACGCAGTATTTT. The encoded protein is CASSPQRDTQYF.